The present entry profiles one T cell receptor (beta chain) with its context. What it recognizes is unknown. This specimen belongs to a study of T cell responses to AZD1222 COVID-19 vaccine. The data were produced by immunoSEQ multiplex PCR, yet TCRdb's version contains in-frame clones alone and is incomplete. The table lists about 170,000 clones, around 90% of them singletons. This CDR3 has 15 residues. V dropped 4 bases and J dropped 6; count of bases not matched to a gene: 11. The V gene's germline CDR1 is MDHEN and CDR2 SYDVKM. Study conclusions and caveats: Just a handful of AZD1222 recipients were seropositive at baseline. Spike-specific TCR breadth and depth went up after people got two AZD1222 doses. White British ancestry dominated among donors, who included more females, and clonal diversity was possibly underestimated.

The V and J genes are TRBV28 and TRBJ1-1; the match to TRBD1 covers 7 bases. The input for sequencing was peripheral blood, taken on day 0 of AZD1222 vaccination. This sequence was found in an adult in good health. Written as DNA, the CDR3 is TGTGCCAGCAGTTCCCCGACAGGGCCCGGGCCTGAAGCTTTCTTT. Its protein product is CASSSPTGPGPEAFF.